This T cell receptor (beta chain) comes out of a study of T cell repertoires in cytomegalovirus infection. At the level of the study: In the study, CMV epitopes included recently identified HLA-C-restricted and well-studied HLA-B-restricted ones. Public signatures in TCR beta pointed to CMV infection and matching HLA type.

Trimming shortened V by 0 bases and J by 0 bases, and 4 bases separated the two germline ends. The CDR3 contains 14 residues. Germline V gene data show CDR1 as LGHDT and CDR2 as YNNKEL (reference sequence). Study conclusions and caveats: HLA-C-restricted CMV clonotypes gave the most frequent clonotype in two of eight donors.

TCRdb re-called the reads with MiXCR, one entry per CDR3 protein. The sample yields 650,000 to 900,000 distinct CDR3 sequences, approximately 30% seen once. Note on this clonotype: The antigen remains unidentified.

This clonotype was sampled from a human donor in good health (CMV status not recorded). Some clones in this sample may be carry-over from other donors' samples. The rearrangement uses TRBV3-1 and TRBJ2-3; no clear D. Source: cultured CD8+ T cells from PBMCs, taken from culture after CMV antigen stimulation. This CDR3 is CASSQEISTDTQYF. CDR3 nucleotide sequence: TGTGCCAGCAGCCAAGAGATTAGCACAGATACGCAGTATTTT.